These 2 T cell receptor beta chains were all obtained from the same sample, sequenced in a study of blood T cells in healthy people across ages. A second about 7 to 11 cycle PCR used barcoded and J-beta primers. MiXCR, applied by TCRdb to the 5' RACE reads, yields one record per CDR3 protein. The sample has approximately 800,000 distinct CDR3 sequences, 53% seen once. Sequenced: blood. The receptor source for this set is an elderly man in good health.

This clonotype appeared a single time. The chain is built from TRBV20-1 and TRBJ2-5; 10 bases are shared with TRBD1. The CDR3 length is 14 residues. The germline V gene encodes CDR1 DFQATT and CDR2 SNEGSKA (reference sequence). The V and J ends lost 2 bases and 5 bases, in that order; junction bases with no gene match: 5. The CDR3 loop reads CSARPGTGVETQYF. In DNA form, the CDR3 reads TGCAGTGCTAGACCGGGGACAGGGGTTGAGACCCAGTACTTC.

V usage is TRBV9 and J usage is TRBJ1-2; 8 nucleotides match TRBD1. This CDR3 is built from 16 residues. CDR1 is SGDLS and CDR2 is YYNGEE in the germline V gene. Unmatched junction bases numbered 8, after V lost 4 bases and J lost 0 bases. CDR3 DNA: TGTGCCAGCAGCCTTGGGACAGGCCCGGCTAACTATGGCTACACCTTC. It encodes CASSLGTGPANYGYTF.